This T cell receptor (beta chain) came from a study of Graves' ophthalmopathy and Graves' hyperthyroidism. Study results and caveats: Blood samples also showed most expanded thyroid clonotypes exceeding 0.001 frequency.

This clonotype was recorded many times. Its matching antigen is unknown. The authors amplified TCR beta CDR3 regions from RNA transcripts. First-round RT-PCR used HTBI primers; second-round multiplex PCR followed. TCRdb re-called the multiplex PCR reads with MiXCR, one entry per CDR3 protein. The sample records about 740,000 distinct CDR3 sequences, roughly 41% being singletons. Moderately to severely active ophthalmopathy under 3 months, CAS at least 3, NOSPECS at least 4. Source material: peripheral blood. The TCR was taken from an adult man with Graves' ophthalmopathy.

The CDR3 loop is CASSESRVDYGYTF. The CDR3 DNA sequence: TGTGCCAGCAGTGAAAGCAGGGTTGACTATGGCTACACCTTC. The V call is TRBV2, the J call TRBJ1-2, with a tentative D call TRBD1 (5 bases). In germline, CDR1 is SNHLY, CDR2 FYNNEI. The V and J ends lost 2 bases and 3 bases respectively, with 10 bases between them. The length of the CDR3 is 14 residues. Looking up the rest from reference TRBV2 and TRBJ1-2 gives the full variable domain: EPEVTQTPSHQVTQMGQEVILRCVPISNHLYFYWYRQILGQKVEFLVSFYNNEISEKSEIFDDQFSVERPDGSNFTLKIRSTKLEDSAMYFCASSESRVDYGYTFGSGTRLTVV.